The present T cell receptor beta chain was sequenced within a study of blood T cell repertoires in COVID-19 (dated by TCRdb to 2019 to 2021). Looking at the study overall: Samples covering the acute and convalescent phases of COVID-19 were provided by collaborators in the United States, Italy and Spain. The samples were drawn from the first 160 participants of the ongoing ImmuneRACE study and from 1,254 subjects provided by 6 global collaborators. Nearly every sample came with metadata listing a de-identified subject ID, COVID-19 status, age in years and sex. A freely available public database, intended as a resource for researchers studying the immune response to SARS-CoV-2, is where the repertoires were released. Where available, HLA class I and class II types were obtained from metadata supplied by the sample provider rather than from assay-based typing. The prospective study material was composed of cDNA or gDNA derived from T cells, B-cell-depleted T cells, or PBMCs. The dataset comprised deeply sampled blood TCRbeta repertoires from subjects exposed to, actively infected with, or recovered from COVID-19. General findings and caveats noted by the study authors: Clinical and demographic metadata were provided uncurated, with the amount varying by source and participant.

The immunoSEQ Assay, a bias-controlled multiplex PCR, was used to amplify TCRbeta CDR3 regions from genomic DNA. The authors' pipeline ran thus. The number of nucleated cells in each sample was estimated from the amplification of reference gene primers within the assay. Sequence reads were collapsed and filtered to measure the absolute abundance of every unique TCRbeta CDR3 rearrangement. Productive Simpson clonality was computed per sample as the square root of Simpson's diversity index over productive rearrangements. Drawn from immuneACCESS, this table holds only the in-frame rearrangements with V and J called that TCRdb kept. Clones are partly lost; checked studies trace under half to an unresolved V gene and leave the rest unexplained. D and trimming come from the DNA, and the V and J calls and clone size come from that table. This sample has about 71,000 clones in its table, and around 80% of those were observed once. The ten largest clones take up roughly 15% of the sample.

Trimming leaves V shorter by 4 bases and J shorter by 6 bases, with the junction holding 4 bases beyond the gene matches. The CDR3, from cysteine to phenylalanine, totals 14 residues. Of all the DNA, just the CDR3 is kept, 42 bases in frame from base 1. From a lookup of the germline V gene (reference sequence), CDR1 and CDR2 are LGHDT and YNNKEL. Collaborating institutions collected whole blood in K2EDTA tubes following their own protocols. For TCRbeta analysis, collaborators shipped samples as frozen whole blood, isolated PBMCs, or DNA extracted from either of those sample types. Remarks on this clone: What antigen it recognizes has not been identified. No much larger clone exists at a distance of one base, and base qualities are not known.

Recombination linked TRBV3-1 (or the pseudogene TRBV3-2) to TRBJ2-2, and TRBD2 matches 8 of the central bases. Sequencing input: peripheral blood. The TCR comes from a woman older than 75 with acute or convalescent COVID-19. The DNA reads as follows: TGTGCCAGCAGCCGCCAGACTAGCGCCGGGGAGCTGTTTTTT. This codes for CASSRQTSAGELFF.